One and the same sample provided the 23 T cell receptor beta chains below, sequenced in a study of T cell changes during pregnancy in multiple sclerosis. Using immunoSEQ multiplex PCR, the repertoire was profiled, and TCRdb retains in-frame clones only, with some absent. The top ten clones hold approximately 0.97% of a sample with some 80,000 clones, more than 70% of them seen once. Material: peripheral blood, obtained in the first trimester of pregnancy. Receptors originate from a female donor in good health, enrolled as a control in a pregnancy study.

The genes are TRBV28 and TRBJ1-5; D ambiguous. There are 15 residues in the CDR3. From germline, CDR1 is MDHEN and CDR2 SYDVKM. Trimming pared 1 base from V and 0 bases from J, leaving 7 bases between. CDR3 bases: TGTGCCAGCAGTTTATCACAGTTTAGCAATCAGCCCCAGCATTTT. It is translated as CASSLSQFSNQPQHF.

This sequence joins TRBV28 and TRBJ1-2; TRBD1 matches at 8 bases. The CDR3 covers 21 residues. Germline trimming cut 5 bases from V and 4 bases from J; bases unmatched to any gene: 27. Looked up from germline, CDR1 is MDHEN and CDR2 is SYDVKM. The CDR3 sequence: CASSTAYHSLRWDRPGYGYTF. In DNA, the CDR3 is TGTGCCAGCAGTACCGCCTATCACTCCCTCCGGTGGGACAGGCCTGGCTATGGCTACACCTTC.

V and J are TRBV5-1 and TRBJ2-2, with 13 bases lining up with TRBD2. The V and J ends lost 2 bases and 5 bases, in that order; junction bases with no gene match: 3. The germline gives CDR1 SGHRS, CDR2 YFSETQ. The CDR3 extends over 16 amino acids. The CDR3 sequence is CASSLGLAGETGELFF. The CDR3 DNA reads TGCGCCAGCAGCTTAGGACTAGCGGGAGAGACCGGGGAGCTGTTTTTT.

The genes are TRBV7-2 and TRBJ1-1; D might be TRBD1 (5 bases). Germline-derived CDR1 and CDR2 are SGHTA and FQGNSA. The CDR3 contains 13 residues. The ends were cut back, 3 bases at V and 4 bases at J, with 9 bases in the middle. The CDR3 reads CASSLWQGTEAFF. In nucleotides, the CDR3 is TGTGCCAGCAGCTTGTGGCAGGGCACTGAAGCTTTCTTT.

This clone was recorded once. This sequence joins TRBV7-9 and TRBJ2-1; D possibly corresponds to TRBD1 (6 bases). Germline V gives CDR1 SEHNR, CDR2 FQNEAQ (reference sequence). CDR3 length equals 13 residues. Trimming took off 4 bases at V and 8 bases at J, with 12 bases between the two ends. DNA of the CDR3: TGTGCCAGCAGCTCCAAGGGACATTATGAGCAGTTCTTC. Encoded protein: CASSSKGHYEQFF.

The genes are TRBV7-6 and TRBJ2-1; perhaps TRBD2 as D (6 bases). V dropped 5 bases and J dropped 9 bases, with 14 bases sitting between them. The germline CDR1 and CDR2 sequences are SGHVS and FNYEAQ. This CDR3 region has 13 residues. CDR3 in amino acids: CASSTGGPSEQFF. The CDR3 region has the DNA TGTGCCAGCAGCACTGGAGGGCCTAGTGAGCAGTTCTTC.

The chain combines TRBV5-1 with TRBJ2-7; the match to TRBD1 covers 7 bases. Germline V lookup: CDR1 SGHRS, CDR2 YFSETQ. The CDR3 totals 14 residues. The ends lost 4 bases at V and 4 bases at J; junction bases unmatched: 8. CDR3 loop: CASSPTGPDYEQYF. The CDR3 DNA reads as TGCGCCAGCAGCCCGACAGGGCCAGATTACGAGCAGTACTTC.

V gene TRBV6-5 combines with J gene TRBJ2-7, with 8 positions matching TRBD2. The CDR3 loop spans 14 amino acids. With V trimmed by 8 bases and J by 6 bases, 12 bases remained unmatched. The germline V gene has CDR1 MNHEY and CDR2 SVGAGI. CDR3 in DNA: TGTGCCAGCGGCAAACCTTCGGGAGGGCGCGAGCAGTACTTC. It specifies CASGKPSGGREQYF.

The chain carries TRBV18 and TRBJ2-7; D is undetermined. The V gene lost 2 bases and the J gene lost 6 bases, with 11 bases spanning the gap. CDR3 length equals 13 residues. Germline V gene data show CDR1 as KGHSH and CDR2 as LQKENI. CDR3 nucleotide sequence: TGTGCCAGCTCACCAGGGCCCGTCCTCGAGCAGTACTTC. Protein product: CASSPGPVLEQYF. Looking up the rest from reference TRBV18 and TRBJ2-7 gives the full variable domain: NAGVMQNPRHLVRRRGQEARLRCSPMKGHSHVYWYRQLPEEGLKFMVYLQKENIIDESGMPKERFSAEFPKEGPSILRIQQVVRGDSAAYFCASSPGPVLEQYFGPGTRLTVT.

Comments on this clone: The junction and the germline gene differ at one end; a read error may be behind it. This CDR3 is CASSIEGTSGRASSRYEQYF. CDR3 coding DNA: TGTGCCAGCAGCATAGAAGGGACTAGCGGGAGGGCCTCATCCCGATACGAGCAGTACTTC. V usage is TRBV11-2 and J usage is TRBJ2-7, with 16 bases matching TRBD2. The CDR3 totals 20 residues. Germline CDR1 and CDR2: SGHAT and FQNNGV. The whole variable domain, filled in from reference TRBV11-2 and TRBJ2-7, reads EAGVAQSPRYKIIEKRQSVAFWCNPISGHATLYWYQQILGQGPKLLIQFQNNGVVDDSQLPKDRFSAERLKGVDSTLKIQPAKLEDSAVYLCASSIEGTSGRASSRYEQYFGPGTRLTVT.

The chain is built from TRBV6-6 and TRBJ1-6, with D possibly TRBD1 on 6 matching bases. In germline, CDR1 is MNHNY, CDR2 SVGAGI (reference sequence). This CDR3 contains 14 residues. Trimming took off 8 bases at V and 5 bases at J, with 13 bases between the two ends. This CDR3 is CASRRAGDNSPLHF. CDR3 DNA sequence: TGTGCCAGCCGTCGCGCAGGGGATAATTCACCCCTCCACTTT.

J is TRBJ2-1 and V is TRBV4-1; 13 positions match TRBD2. V lost 4 bases and J lost 0; bases outside the gene matches: 6. This CDR3 contains 18 residues. Germline assignment: CDR1 MGHRA and CDR2 YSYEKL. CDR3 bases: TGCGCCAGCAGCCCGACTAGCGGGGGGCCGAGCTCCTACAATGAGCAGTTCTTC. As protein: CASSPTSGGPSSYNEQFF.

CDR3 region: CASSEPGREAFF. CDR3 nucleotide sequence: TGTGCCAGCAGTGAGCCAGGGAGGGAAGCTTTCTTT. The rearrangement joins TRBV6-1 to TRBJ1-1; tentative D call: TRBD1 (5 bases). V was trimmed by 3 bases and J by 8 bases, leaving 10 bases between them. CDR3 length: 12 amino acids. Looked up from germline, CDR1 is MNHNS and CDR2 is SASEGT.

The table lists this clone with a count of one. The V call is TRBV15, the J call TRBJ2-7, with a possible D match to TRBD2 (6 bases). CDR1 and CDR2 (germline): LNHNV, YYDKDF (reference sequence). Trimming left V 6 bases short and J 1 base short, with 10 bases between. The CDR3 spans 13 residues. Here the CDR3 reads CATRSGVSYEQYF. In DNA form, the CDR3 reads TGTGCCACCAGATCGGGGGTTTCCTACGAGCAGTACTTC.

This chain uses TRBV7-2 with TRBJ1-2, with 11 bases fitting TRBD1. The V gene end was trimmed by 1 base and the J gene end by 4 bases; junction bases not matched to a gene: 5. The germline V gene has CDR1 SGHTA and CDR2 FQGNSA. This CDR3 has 16 residues. The CDR3: CASSLGGTGGGYGYTF. The CDR3 DNA is TGTGCCAGCAGCTTAGGGGGGACAGGGGGAGGCTATGGCTACACCTTC.

The V call is TRBV7-9, the J call TRBJ1-1, with D unresolved. Between the trimmed V and J ends, which lost 1 base and 0 bases, there was a span of 6 bases. The germline gives CDR1 SEHNR, CDR2 FQNEAQ (reference sequence). This CDR3 spans 14 amino acids. The CDR3 DNA reads as TGTGCCAGCAGCTTAGGGGCCTTGAACACTGAAGCTTTCTTT. Protein product: CASSLGALNTEAFF.

Written as DNA, the CDR3 is TGCGCCAGCAGCCTTGGCGGGGGGGGGTCAGATACGCAGTATTTT. It yields the protein CASSLGGGGSDTQYF. This rearrangement joins TRBV4-1 to TRBJ2-3, with 9 bases fitting TRBD2. V lost 4 bases and J lost 4; bases outside the gene matches: 6. Looked up from germline, CDR1 is MGHRA and CDR2 is YSYEKL. The CDR3 is 15 amino acids.

The table lists this clone with a count of one. This chain connects TRBV10-2 to TRBJ1-1; D may be TRBD1 (6 bases). Trimming removed 6 bases from V and 5 bases from J, with 16 bases in between. Germline-derived CDR1 and CDR2 are WSHSY and SAAADI. The CDR3 is 14 residues long. DNA of the CDR3: TGCGCCAGCAGAGTCCGAGGGGGTAGTACTGAAGCTTTCTTT. This translates into CASRVRGGSTEAFF.

This rearrangement joins TRBV6-1 to TRBJ2-7, with D perhaps matching TRBD1 (6 bases). Trimming removed 4 bases at V and 2 bases at J, with 9 bases between. The CDR3 totals 13 residues. Germline V lookup: CDR1 MNHNS, CDR2 SASEGT. CDR3: CASSVNRAYEQYF. The CDR3 nucleotides are TGTGCCAGCAGTGTAAACAGGGCCTACGAGCAGTACTTC.

This chain uses TRBV19 with TRBJ1-1; no definite D call. Trimming cost V 0 bases and J 6 bases, with 14 bases left between them. This CDR3 has 15 amino acids. In germline, CDR1 is LNHDA, CDR2 SQIVND (reference sequence). The DNA of the CDR3 is TGTGCCAGTAGTATAGATCATGGCATGCGGGCTGAAGCTTTCTTT. Amino acids: CASSIDHGMRAEAFF. Combining the CDR3 with reference TRBV19 and TRBJ1-1 gives the whole variable domain DGGITQSPKYLFRKEGQNVTLSCEQNLNHDAMYWYRQDPGQGLRLIYYSQIVNDFQKGDIAEGYSVSREKKESFPLTVTSAQKNPTAFYLCASSIDHGMRAEAFFGQGTRLTVV.

V and J are TRBV7-2 and TRBJ2-3; TRBD2 matches 13 bases. CDR1 SGHTA and CDR2 FQGNSA come from the germline V gene. The CDR3 loop spans 14 amino acids. With 7 bases clipped from V and 8 bases from J, the junction kept 6 bases outside the gene matches. CDR3 sequence reads: CASTTSGGAGTQYF. The CDR3 bases are TGTGCCAGCACAACTAGCGGGGGGGCTGGTACGCAGTATTTT.

This clone was recorded once. The rearrangement links TRBV18 to TRBJ2-1, with a tentative D call TRBD1 (5 bases). Germline CDR1 is KGHSH and CDR2 is LQKENI. V dropped 2 bases and J dropped 0 bases, with 8 bases sitting between them. The CDR3 extends over 15 amino acids. In DNA form, the CDR3 reads TGTGCCAGCTCACCAAGGGGAAGCTCCTACAATGAGCAGTTCTTC. This gives the protein CASSPRGSSYNEQFF.

Notes on this clone: The junction differs from germline at one of its ends, possibly a read error. Other DNA sequences in this specimen translate into the identical CDR3. V gene TRBV27 combines with J gene TRBJ1-6; TRBD1 matches 8 bases. Germline V CDR1 and CDR2: MNHEY, SMNVEV (reference sequence). CDR3 length equals 18 residues. The CDR3 protein is CASSLSSTRTGLKSPLHF. The DNA for the CDR3 is TGTGCTAGCAGTTTATCGTCAACACGGACAGGGTTGAAGTCACCCCTCCACTTT.